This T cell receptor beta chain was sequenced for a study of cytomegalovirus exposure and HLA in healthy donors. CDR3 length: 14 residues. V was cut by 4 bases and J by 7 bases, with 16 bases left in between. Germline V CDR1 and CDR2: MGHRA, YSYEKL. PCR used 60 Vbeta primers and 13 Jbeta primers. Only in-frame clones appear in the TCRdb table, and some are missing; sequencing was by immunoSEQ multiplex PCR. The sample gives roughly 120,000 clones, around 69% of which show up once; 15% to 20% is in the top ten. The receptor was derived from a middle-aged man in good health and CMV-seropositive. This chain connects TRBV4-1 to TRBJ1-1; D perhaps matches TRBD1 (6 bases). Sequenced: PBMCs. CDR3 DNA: TGCGCCAGCAGCCGATCATGGGGGCCCTATGAAGCTTTCTTT. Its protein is CASSRSWGPYEAFF.